The 16 T cell receptor beta chains given below trace back to one sample, sequenced in a study of shared clonotypes between healthy human individuals. Only in-frame clones appear in the TCRdb table, and some are missing; sequencing was by immunoSEQ multiplex PCR. The table lists 650,000 to 700,000 clones, 80% to 95% of them singletons. The specimen sequenced was memory CD8+ T cells from PBMCs. Described subset: CD45RO+ cells pooled with CCR7-negative TemRA cells. These receptors originate from a man aged 18 to 35 in good health. Some clones in this sample may be carry-over from other donors' samples.

Details on this clone: Distinct nucleotide sequences in the sample also encode this CDR3. The chain is built from TRBV13 and TRBJ2-7; D is uncertain. Germline V lookup: CDR1 PRHDT, CDR2 FYEKMQ (reference sequence). CDR3 size: 11 residues. Trimming left V 0 bases short and J 6 bases short, with 3 bases between. CDR3 in amino acids: CASSLGGEQYF. DNA for the CDR3: TGTGCCAGCAGCTTAGGCGGCGAGCAGTACTTC.

The gene calls are TRBV14 and TRBJ2-1; the D gene could be TRBD1 or TRBD2 (5 bases each). Looked up from germline, CDR1 is SGHDN and CDR2 is FVKESK. The germline V and J ends were trimmed by 2 bases and 4 bases, with 12 bases remaining between them. The CDR3 covers 15 residues. The CDR3 bases are TGTGCCAGCAGCCAATCACGGTGGGGGTACAATGAGCAGTTCTTC. Translated, it gives CASSQSRWGYNEQFF.

The chain links TRBV7-9 to TRBJ2-3, with D possibly matching TRBD2 (6 bases). Germline V CDR1 and CDR2: SEHNR, FQNEAQ (reference sequence). Trimming took off 0 bases at V and 4 bases at J, with 11 bases between the two ends. The CDR3 covers 15 residues. The CDR3 nucleotides are TGTGCCAGCAGCTTAGCGGGAGGATTACCAGATACGCAGTATTTT. Protein: CASSLAGGLPDTQYF.

The chain couples TRBV4-1 to TRBJ2-4; D call uncertain. Trimming cost V 1 base and J 6 bases, with 7 bases left between them. Germline V gives CDR1 MGHRA, CDR2 YSYEKL. The CDR3 is 13 residues long. The CDR3 loop is CASSQGPGNIQYF. The CDR3 coding sequence is TGCGCCAGCAGCCAAGGCCCTGGAAACATTCAGTACTTC.

The V and J genes are TRBV28 and TRBJ1-5; 7 bases align to TRBD1. V lost 5 bases, J lost 10 bases, and 8 bases stayed unmatched. CDR1 MDHEN and CDR2 SYDVKM come from the germline V gene. This CDR3 has 13 amino acids. CDR3 protein: CASSAGTAVPQHF. CDR3 DNA sequence: TGTGCCAGCAGTGCCGGGACAGCTGTCCCCCAGCATTTT.

In this sample, this clone turned up a few times. The same CDR3 arises from other DNA sequences in this sample as well. This chain uses TRBV27 with TRBJ2-7; D is possibly TRBD2 (5 bases). Germline CDR1 is MNHEY and CDR2 is SMNVEV (reference sequence). This CDR3 contains 13 residues. The V end was cut by 5 bases, the J end by 2 bases, with 10 bases between. Written as DNA, the CDR3 is TGTGCCAGCAGTCTAGGAGCGGCCTACGAGCAGTACTTC. Protein sequence: CASSLGAAYEQYF.

This chain joins TRBV29-1 and TRBJ2-5; D possibly corresponds to TRBD1 (5 bases). The CDR3 runs 11 residues. CDR1 is SQVTM, CDR2 ANQGSEA, per germline. Deletions cut 5 bases from V and 2 bases from J, with 6 bases between. The DNA of the CDR3 is TGCAGCGTTCGACAGCAAGAGACCCAGTACTTC. It specifies CSVRQQETQYF.

This clone occurred once. V and J are TRBV9 and TRBJ1-1; the D gene is possibly TRBD1 (5 bases). Germline V gene sequence: CDR1 SGDLS, CDR2 YYNGEE. V dropped 0 bases and J dropped 1 base, with 10 bases sitting between them. CDR3 length: 15 residues. The CDR3 sequence: CASSVGSRENTEAFF. CDR3 sequence (DNA): TGTGCCAGCAGCGTAGGGTCCAGGGAGAACACTGAAGCTTTCTTT.

The J gene is TRBJ2-1, the V gene TRBV29-1, with D perhaps matching TRBD2 (5 bases). Trimming took 7 bases from V and 6 from J, leaving 25 bases between them. The length of the CDR3 is 16 residues. CDR1 and CDR2 (germline): SQVTM, ANQGSEA. The CDR3 region is CSAALALGYGINEQFF. The CDR3 DNA reads as TGCAGCGCGGCCTTGGCTCTGGGGTACGGGATCAATGAGCAGTTCTTC.

The V and J genes are TRBV28 and TRBJ2-7; D perhaps matches TRBD2 (5 bases). This CDR3 is 13 amino acids long. Germline V gives CDR1 MDHEN, CDR2 SYDVKM. Trimming left V 6 bases short and J 7 bases short, with 16 bases between. CDR3 sequence reads: CASSTRTRLEQYF. CDR3 sequence (DNA): TGTGCCAGCAGCACCAGGACTCGCCTGGAGCAGTACTTC.

V usage is TRBV14 and J usage is TRBJ2-7, with unresolved D. Looked up from germline, CDR1 is SGHDN and CDR2 is FVKESK. V lost 0 bases and J 3 bases, leaving 12 bases between the germline ends. The CDR3 is 15 amino acids. CDR3 in DNA: TGTGCCAGCAGCCAAGACCTGGCACTCATCTACGAGCAGTACTTC. The encoded protein is CASSQDLALIYEQYF.

V is TRBV5-4 and J is TRBJ1-4, with 12 bases matching TRBD1. The germline gives CDR1 SGHNT, CDR2 YYREEE (reference sequence). CDR3 length equals 15 residues. The J segment lost 6 bases and the V segment lost 4 bases, leaving 4 bases of the junction unmatched. The CDR3 DNA reads as TGTGCCAGCAGCGTCCGGGACAGGGGGCATGAAAAACTGTTTTTT. Its protein product is CASSVRDRGHEKLFF.

About this clone itself: This sample also contains other DNA sequences that code for the same CDR3. The chain employs TRBV28 and TRBJ2-7; D is tentatively TRBD1 or TRBD2 (5 bases each). V dropped 3 bases and J dropped 2 bases, with 8 bases sitting between them. Germline V lookup: CDR1 MDHEN, CDR2 SYDVKM. The CDR3 extends over 13 amino acids. The CDR3 region has the DNA TGTGCCAGCAGTTTGAGGGGAACCTACGAGCAGTACTTC. Protein: CASSLRGTYEQYF.

V usage is TRBV10-2 and J usage is TRBJ2-2; D is unresolved. Per germline, CDR1 WSHSY and CDR2 SAAADI. V lost 3 bases and J 6 bases, leaving 8 bases between the germline ends. The CDR3 loop spans 13 amino acids. The chain's CDR3 is CASSDFRSGELFF. The CDR3 DNA reads TGCGCCAGCAGTGATTTTAGGTCCGGGGAGCTGTTTTTT.

The rearrangement joins TRBV2 to TRBJ2-7; D not resolved. CDR3 size: 12 residues. Deletions cut 6 bases from V and 3 bases from J, with 9 bases between. Germline V gene data show CDR1 as SNHLY and CDR2 as FYNNEI. The DNA for the CDR3 is TGTGCCAGCAGGGACGGTAACTACGAGCAGTACTTC. Translated, it gives CASRDGNYEQYF.

The rearrangement joins TRBV28 to TRBJ2-1; tentative D call: TRBD2 (6 bases). The CDR3 runs 14 residues. V dropped 5 bases and J dropped 6 bases, with 14 bases sitting between them. In germline, CDR1 is MDHEN, CDR2 SYDVKM. The CDR3: CASSLVLAGNEQFF. DNA for the CDR3: TGTGCCAGCAGTCTTGTACTAGCTGGCAATGAGCAGTTCTTC.